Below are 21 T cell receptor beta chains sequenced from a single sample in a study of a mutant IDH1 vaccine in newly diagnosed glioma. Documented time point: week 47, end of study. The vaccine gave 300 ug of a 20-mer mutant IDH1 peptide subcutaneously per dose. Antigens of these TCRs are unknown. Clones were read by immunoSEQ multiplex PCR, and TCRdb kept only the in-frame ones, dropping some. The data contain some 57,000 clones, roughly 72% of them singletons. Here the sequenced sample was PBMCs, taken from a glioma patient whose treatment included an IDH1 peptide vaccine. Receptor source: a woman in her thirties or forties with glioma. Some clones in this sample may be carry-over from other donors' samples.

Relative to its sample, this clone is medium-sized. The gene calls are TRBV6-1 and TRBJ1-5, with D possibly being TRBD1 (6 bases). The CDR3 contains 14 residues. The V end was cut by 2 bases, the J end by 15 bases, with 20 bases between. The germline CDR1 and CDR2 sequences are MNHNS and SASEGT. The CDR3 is CASSERELLDRGHF. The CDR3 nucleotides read TGTGCCAGCAGTGAACGCGAACTATTGGACAGAGGGCATTTT.

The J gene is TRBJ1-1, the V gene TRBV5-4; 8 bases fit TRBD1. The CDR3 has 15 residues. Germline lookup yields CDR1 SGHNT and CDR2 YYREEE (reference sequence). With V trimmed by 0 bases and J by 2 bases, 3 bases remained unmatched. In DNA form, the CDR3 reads TGTGCCAGCAGCTTGGGGGACAGGCTTAACACTGAAGCTTTCTTT. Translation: CASSLGDRLNTEAFF.

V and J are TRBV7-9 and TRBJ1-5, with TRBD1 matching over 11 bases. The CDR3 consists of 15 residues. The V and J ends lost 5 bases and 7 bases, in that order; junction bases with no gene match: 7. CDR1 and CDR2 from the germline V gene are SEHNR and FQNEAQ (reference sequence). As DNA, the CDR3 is TGTGCCAGCAGCCCTATGGGACAGGGGGACCAGCCCCAGCATTTT. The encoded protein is CASSPMGQGDQPQHF.

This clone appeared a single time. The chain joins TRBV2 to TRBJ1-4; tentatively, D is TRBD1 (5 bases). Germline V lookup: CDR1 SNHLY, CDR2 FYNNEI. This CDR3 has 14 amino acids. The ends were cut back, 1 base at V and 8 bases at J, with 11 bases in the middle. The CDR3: CASSEVVGGEKLFF. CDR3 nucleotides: TGTGCCAGCAGTGAAGTAGTGGGGGGGGAAAAACTGTTTTTT.

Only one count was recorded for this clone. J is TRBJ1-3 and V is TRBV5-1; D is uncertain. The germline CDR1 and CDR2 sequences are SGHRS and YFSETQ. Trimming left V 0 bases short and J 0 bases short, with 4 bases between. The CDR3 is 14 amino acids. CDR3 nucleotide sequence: TGCGCCAGCAGCTTGGGGTACTCTGGAAACACCATATATTTT. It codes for CASSLGYSGNTIYF.

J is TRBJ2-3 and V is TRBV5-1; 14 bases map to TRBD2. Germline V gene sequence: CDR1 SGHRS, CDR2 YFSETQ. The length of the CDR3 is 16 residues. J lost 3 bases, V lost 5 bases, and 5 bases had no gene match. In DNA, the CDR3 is TGCGCCAGCAGTTCGACTAGCGGGGGGGCGACAGATACGCAGTATTTT. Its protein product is CASSSTSGGATDTQYF.

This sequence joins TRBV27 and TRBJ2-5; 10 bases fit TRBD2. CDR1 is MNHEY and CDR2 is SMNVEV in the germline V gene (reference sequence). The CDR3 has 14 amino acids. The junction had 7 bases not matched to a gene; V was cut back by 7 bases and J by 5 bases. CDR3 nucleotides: TGTGCCAGCACCAGCGGGGGGGCCGTGGAGACCCAGTACTTC. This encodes CASTSGGAVETQYF.

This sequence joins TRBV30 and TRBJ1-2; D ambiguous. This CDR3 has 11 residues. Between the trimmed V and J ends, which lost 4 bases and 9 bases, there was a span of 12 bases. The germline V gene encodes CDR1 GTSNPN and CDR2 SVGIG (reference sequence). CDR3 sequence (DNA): TGTGCCTGGACCGGGATTCAACGCTACACCTTC. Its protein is CAWTGIQRYTF.

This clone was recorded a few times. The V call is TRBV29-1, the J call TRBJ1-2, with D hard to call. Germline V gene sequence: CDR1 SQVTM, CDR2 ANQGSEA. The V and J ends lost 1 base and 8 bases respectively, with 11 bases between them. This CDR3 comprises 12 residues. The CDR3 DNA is TGCAGCGTTGAAGTGGGGAGCGAGGGCTACACCTTC. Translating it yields CSVEVGSEGYTF. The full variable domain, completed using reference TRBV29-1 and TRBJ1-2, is SAVISQKPSRDICQRGTSLTIQCQVDSQVTMMFWYRQQPGQSLTLIATANQGSEATYESGFVIDKFPISRPNLTFSTLTVSNMSPEDSSIYLCSVEVGSEGYTFGSGTRLTVV.

DNA for the CDR3: TGTGCCAGCAGCTTAATGGAGAGCTCCTATAATTCACCCCTCCACTTT. Its translation is CASSLMESSYNSPLHF. The J gene is TRBJ1-6, the V gene TRBV7-9; D remains ambiguous. The germline CDR1 and CDR2 sequences are SEHNR and FQNEAQ (reference sequence). The CDR3 length is 16 residues. V was clipped by 2 bases and J by 0 bases, with 8 bases between them.

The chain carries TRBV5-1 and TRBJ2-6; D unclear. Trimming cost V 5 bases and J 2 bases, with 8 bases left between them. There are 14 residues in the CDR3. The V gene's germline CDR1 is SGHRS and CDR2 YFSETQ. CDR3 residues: CASSNPPGANVLTF. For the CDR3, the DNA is TGCGCCAGCAGTAACCCACCTGGGGCCAACGTCCTGACTTTC.

The CDR3 nucleotides read TGTGCCAGCAGTTATCTGGGGACAGCGATGTACGAAGCTTTCTTT. Its protein product is CASSYLGTAMYEAFF. The V call is TRBV6-5, the J call TRBJ1-1; 7 bases fit TRBD1. CDR3 length: 15 residues. Germline CDR1 reads MNHEY; CDR2 reads SVGAGI. After removal of 3 bases from V and 8 bases from J, the junction contained 12 bases not matched to a gene.

The CDR3: CASSPGTANYGYTF. Written as DNA, the CDR3 is TGCGCCAGCAGCCCCGGGACAGCTAACTATGGCTACACCTTC. The chain joins TRBV5-1 to TRBJ1-2, with 7 bases lining up with TRBD1. CDR1 and CDR2 from the germline V gene are SGHRS and YFSETQ. The CDR3 length is 14 residues. V lost 4 bases and J lost 0; bases outside the gene matches: 3.

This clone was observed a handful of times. CDR3 DNA: TGCAGCGTTGTAGGGCCGATGGACACTGAAGCTTTCTTT. Protein product: CSVVGPMDTEAFF. V is TRBV29-1 and J is TRBJ1-1; D not certain. This CDR3 spans 13 amino acids. CDR1 and CDR2 from the germline V gene are SQVTM and ANQGSEA. The V end was cut by 4 bases, the J end by 3 bases, with 12 bases between.

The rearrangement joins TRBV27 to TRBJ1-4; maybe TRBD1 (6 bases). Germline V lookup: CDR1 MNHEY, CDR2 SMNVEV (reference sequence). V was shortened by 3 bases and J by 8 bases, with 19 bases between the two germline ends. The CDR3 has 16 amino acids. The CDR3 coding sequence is TGTGCCAGCAGTTTTATCAGGGGACCGGTGGGGGAAAAACTGTTTTTT. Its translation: CASSFIRGPVGEKLFF.

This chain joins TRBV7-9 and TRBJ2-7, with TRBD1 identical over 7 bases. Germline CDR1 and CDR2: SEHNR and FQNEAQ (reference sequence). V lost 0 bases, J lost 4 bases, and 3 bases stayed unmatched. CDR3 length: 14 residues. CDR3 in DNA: TGTGCCAGCAGCTTAGCAGGGGGCGCGTACGAGCAGTACTTC. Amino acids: CASSLAGGAYEQYF.

The CDR3 region is CASSEERGTEAFF. The DNA of the CDR3 is TGTGCCAGCAGTGAAGAAAGGGGGACTGAAGCTTTCTTT. The genes are TRBV2 and TRBJ1-1; D might be TRBD1 (6 bases). The CDR3 consists of 13 residues. Germline CDR1 and CDR2: SNHLY and FYNNEI. The V gene lost 1 base and the J gene lost 5 bases, with 8 bases spanning the gap.

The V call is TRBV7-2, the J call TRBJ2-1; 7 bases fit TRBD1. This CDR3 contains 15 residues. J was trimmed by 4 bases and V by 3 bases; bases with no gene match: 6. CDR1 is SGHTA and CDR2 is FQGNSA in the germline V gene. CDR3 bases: TGTGCCAGCAGCTTTTCGGGACAGAATTACAATGAGCAGTTCTTC. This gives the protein CASSFSGQNYNEQFF.

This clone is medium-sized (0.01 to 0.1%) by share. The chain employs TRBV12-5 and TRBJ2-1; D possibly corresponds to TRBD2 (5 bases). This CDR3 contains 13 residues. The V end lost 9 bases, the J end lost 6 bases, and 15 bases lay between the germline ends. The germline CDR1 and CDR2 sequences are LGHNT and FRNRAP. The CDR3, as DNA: TGTGCTAGCGCCTCCGGTGGGAGCAATGAGCAGTTCTTC. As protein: CASASGGSNEQFF.

The CDR3 region has the DNA TGCGCCAGCAGCTTGGGACTAGCGGGTCGCACAGATACGCAGTATTTT. Encoded protein: CASSLGLAGRTDTQYF. This chain connects TRBV5-1 to TRBJ2-3; TRBD2 matches 10 bases. Germline V gives CDR1 SGHRS, CDR2 YFSETQ. Unmatched junction bases numbered 2, after V lost 0 bases and J lost 1 base. The CDR3 loop spans 16 amino acids.

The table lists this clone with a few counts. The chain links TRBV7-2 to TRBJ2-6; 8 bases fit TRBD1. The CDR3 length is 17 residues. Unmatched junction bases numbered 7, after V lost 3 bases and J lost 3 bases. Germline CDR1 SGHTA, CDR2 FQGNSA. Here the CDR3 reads CASSFAGGSDGANVLTF. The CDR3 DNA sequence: TGTGCCAGCAGCTTTGCAGGGGGCTCGGATGGGGCCAACGTCCTGACTTTC. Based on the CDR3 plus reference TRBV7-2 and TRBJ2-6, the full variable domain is GAGVSQSPSNKVTEKGKDVELRCDPISGHTALYWYRQSLGQGLEFLIYFQGNSAPDKSGLPSDRFSAERTGGSVSTLTIQRTQQEDSAVYLCASSFAGGSDGANVLTFGAGSRLTVL.